Presented here are 27 T cell receptor beta chains from one specimen sequenced in a study of graft-versus-host responses after intestinal transplantation. Libraries were prepared by immunoSEQ multiplex PCR; TCRdb keeps only in-frame clonotypes and omits some of them. The table shows tens of thousands of clones, with about four fifths occurring only once. These receptors are not linked to any known antigen. The material sequenced was unstimulated CD4+ T cells sorted from spleen or lymph node cells, taken before transplant. These receptors originate from a human donor who was the organ donor for an intestinal transplant.

There are a few counts of this clone. Written as DNA, the CDR3 is TGTGCCAGAAGCCTGACTAGTCTCGAGCTGTTTTTT. Translating gives CARSLTSLELFF. V usage is TRBV5-3 and J usage is TRBJ2-2; the D gene is possibly TRBD2 (6 bases). TRBV5-3 is an ORF for which the function is uncertain. The CDR3 contains 12 residues. With 4 bases removed from V and 11 bases from J, the gap between germline ends came to 12 bases.

The chain carries TRBV6-4 and TRBJ1-5; unclear D gene. Germline loops: CDR1 MRHNA, CDR2 SNTAGT. V lost 9 bases and J lost 0, with 6 bases in between. There are 12 residues in the CDR3. The CDR3 nucleotides read TGTGCCAGTCAGCATAGCAATCAGCCCCAGCATTTT. Its translation: CASQHSNQPQHF.

The chain is built from TRBV15 and TRBJ2-4; 11 nucleotides match TRBD1. Germline CDR1 and CDR2: LNHNV and YYDKDF (reference sequence). This CDR3 is 12 amino acids long. The J segment lost 6 bases and the V segment lost 8 bases, leaving 0 bases of the junction unmatched. CDR3 sequence reads: CATGTGGNIQYF. The CDR3 nucleotides read TGTGCCACCGGGACAGGGGGAAACATTCAGTACTTC.

The chain uses TRBV12-5 and TRBJ2-7; 7 bases agree with TRBD1. The CDR3 totals 16 residues. Germline V gives CDR1 LGHNT, CDR2 FRNRAP. The trim removed 0 bases at V and 2 bases at J, leaving 7 bases unmatched. CDR3: CASGLVLTGIPYEQYF. The CDR3 DNA follows: TGTGCTAGTGGTTTGGTACTGACAGGGATACCCTACGAGCAGTACTTC.

CDR3 sequence reads: CASSLDPASGLQETQYF. The CDR3 DNA reads TGTGCCAGCAGCTTAGATCCCGCTAGCGGACTCCAAGAGACCCAGTACTTC. The chain has TRBV11-3 and TRBJ2-5, with TRBD2 identical over 7 bases. Germline V lookup: CDR1 SGHNT, CDR2 YENEEA. CDR3 size: 17 residues. J was trimmed by 1 base and V by 0 bases; bases with no gene match: 8.

V usage is TRBV11-3 and J usage is TRBJ1-1; D unresolved. CDR1 and CDR2 (germline): SGHNT, YENEEA. V was clipped by 3 bases and J by 5 bases, with 13 bases between them. This CDR3 comprises 14 residues. DNA of the CDR3: TGTGCCAGCAGCTTGAGGGTGACGAGGACTGAAGCTTTCTTT. Translation: CASSLRVTRTEAFF.

V is TRBV15 and J is TRBJ2-1, with D perhaps TRBD1 (5 bases). Trimming shortened V by 1 base and J by 6 bases, and 7 bases separated the two germline ends. In germline, CDR1 is LNHNV, CDR2 YYDKDF (reference sequence). The CDR3 is 13 residues long. DNA for the CDR3: TGTGCCACCAGCAGAGGCAGGGTCAATGAGCAGTTCTTC. Residues: CATSRGRVNEQFF.

V gene TRBV2 combines with J gene TRBJ2-2; TRBD2 is a possible D gene (5 bases). The CDR3 consists of 14 residues. Trimming removed 3 bases at V and 0 bases at J, with 5 bases between. Germline loops: CDR1 SNHLY, CDR2 FYNNEI. As DNA, the CDR3 is TGTGCCAGCAGTGAGCGGGCGAACACCGGGGAGCTGTTTTTT. Amino acid sequence: CASSERANTGELFF.

The chain carries TRBV7-9 and TRBJ1-3; possibly TRBD1 for D (5 bases). The CDR3 length is 16 residues. CDR1 and CDR2 (germline): SEHNR, FQNEAQ (reference sequence). V gave up 0 bases and J gave up 2 bases, with 11 bases separating them. CDR3: CASSLALGGTGNTIYF. CDR3 coding DNA: TGTGCCAGCAGCTTAGCGCTCGGGGGAACTGGAAACACCATATATTTT.

J is TRBJ2-3 and V is TRBV7-9; no clear D gene. V shed 4 bases and J shed 0 bases, with 2 bases lying between them. The CDR3 spans 12 residues. Germline V lookup: CDR1 SEHNR, CDR2 FQNEAQ (reference sequence). The CDR3 bases are TGTGCCAGCAGCTGGAGCACAGATACGCAGTATTTT. Translating it yields CASSWSTDTQYF.

The V call is TRBV5-1, the J call TRBJ2-1; D is ambiguous. With 6 bases removed from V and 0 bases from J, the gap between germline ends came to 7 bases. This CDR3 comprises 13 residues. Germline V gene data show CDR1 as SGHRS and CDR2 as YFSETQ. In DNA, the CDR3 is TGCGCCAGCAAGGCCGCCTCCTACAATGAGCAGTTCTTC. It yields the protein CASKAASYNEQFF.

This chain uses TRBV7-2 with TRBJ1-2, with D perhaps matching TRBD1 (5 bases). Trimming removed 2 bases from V and 0 bases from J, with 13 bases in between. Germline CDR1 is SGHTA and CDR2 is FQGNSA. This CDR3 contains 16 residues. The CDR3 here is CASSLQGSGANYGYTF. In DNA form, the CDR3 reads TGTGCCAGCAGCTTACAGGGTTCAGGAGCTAACTATGGCTACACCTTC.

This chain joins TRBV30 and TRBJ2-7, with D perhaps matching TRBD2 (5 bases). Between the trimmed V and J ends, which lost 0 bases and 7 bases, there was a span of 19 bases. CDR1 is GTSNPN, CDR2 SVGIG, per germline (reference sequence). This CDR3 has 15 amino acids. CDR3 sequence: CAWSVGLSVPREQYF. The DNA of the CDR3 is TGTGCCTGGAGTGTAGGCCTTAGCGTACCTCGGGAGCAGTACTTC.

The chain links TRBV10-2 to TRBJ1-1, with unresolved D. V dropped 4 bases and J dropped 3 bases, with 9 bases sitting between them. The CDR3 is 13 residues long. Germline CDR1 and CDR2: WSHSY and SAAADI. CDR3 sequence: CASSVWRDTEAFF. CDR3 DNA sequence: TGCGCCAGCAGTGTGTGGAGGGACACTGAAGCTTTCTTT.

The J gene is TRBJ2-7, the V gene TRBV30; D may be TRBD2 (5 bases). V dropped 3 bases and J dropped 6 bases, with 12 bases sitting between them. There are 12 residues in the CDR3. Germline CDR1 reads GTSNPN; CDR2 reads SVGIG (reference sequence). The CDR3 coding sequence is TGTGCCTGGAGGGGTCGGGATAGCGAGCAGTACTTC. As protein: CAWRGRDSEQYF.

The chain has TRBV19 and TRBJ2-1; a weak D match, TRBD2 (6 bases). V was trimmed by 3 bases and J by 6 bases, leaving 24 bases between them. The CDR3 runs 18 residues. Germline loops: CDR1 LNHDA, CDR2 SQIVND (reference sequence). CDR3 region: CASSMDLGGGRAVNEQFF. Written as DNA, the CDR3 is TGTGCCAGTAGTATGGATCTTGGTGGAGGGAGAGCGGTCAATGAGCAGTTCTTC.

This clone was seen once. The chain is built from TRBV7-8 and TRBJ2-2; TRBD1 matches at 7 bases. Germline values: CDR1 SGHVS, CDR2 FQNEAQ. There are 17 residues in the CDR3. V was clipped by 2 bases and J by 5 bases; unmatched bases: 11. The CDR3 sequence is CASSLIGQDLWTGELFF. The CDR3 nucleotides are TGTGCCAGCAGCTTAATAGGACAGGATTTGTGGACCGGGGAGCTGTTTTTT.

The chain carries TRBV30 and TRBJ1-5, with a weak D call TRBD1 (6 bases). Germline lookup yields CDR1 GTSNPN and CDR2 SVGIG (reference sequence). The length of the CDR3 is 13 residues. V shed 3 bases and J shed 6 bases, with 12 bases lying between them. The CDR3 DNA sequence: TGTGCCTGGAGGGAACAGGGAGGTCAGCCCCAGCATTTT. As protein: CAWREQGGQPQHF.

This sequence joins TRBV7-2 and TRBJ2-5; 8 bases are shared with TRBD2. J gave up 5 bases and V 3 bases, and 2 bases lay outside the gene matches. This CDR3 region has 13 residues. Germline V gene sequence: CDR1 SGHTA, CDR2 FQGNSA. The CDR3 loop reads CASSFASGETQYF. The DNA for the CDR3 is TGTGCCAGCAGCTTCGCTAGCGGGGAGACCCAGTACTTC. Drawing the rest from reference TRBV7-2 and TRBJ2-5, the complete variable domain is GAGVSQSPSNKVTEKGKDVELRCDPISGHTALYWYRQSLGQGLEFLIYFQGNSAPDKSGLPSDRFSAERTGGSVSTLTIQRTQQEDSAVYLCASSFASGETQYFGPGTRLLVL.

This clone was observed once. The chain joins TRBV7-9 to TRBJ2-3; D possibly corresponds to TRBD2 (6 bases). The CDR3 has 17 residues. Germline V gene data show CDR1 as SEHNR and CDR2 as FQNEAQ (reference sequence). V lost 0 bases, J lost 2 bases, and 15 bases lay in between. In DNA, the CDR3 is TGTGCCAGCAGCTTAGCGCGGGGACTCGGAATCACAGATACGCAGTATTTT. Protein: CASSLARGLGITDTQYF.

The rearrangement joins TRBV30 to TRBJ2-3; 11 bases match TRBD2. The ends lost 0 bases at V and 2 bases at J; junction bases unmatched: 10. This CDR3 spans 18 amino acids. CDR1 GTSNPN and CDR2 SVGIG come from the germline V gene (reference sequence). The CDR3 DNA is TGTGCCTGGAGTGTAAGAAAAACTAGCGGGAGAGCCACAGATACGCAGTATTTT. It specifies CAWSVRKTSGRATDTQYF. The variable domain in full, completed from reference TRBV30 and TRBJ2-3, reads SQTIHQWPATLVQPVGSPLSLECTVEGTSNPNLYWYRQAAGRGLQLLFYSVGIGQISSEVPQNLSASRPQDRQFILSSKKLLLSDSGFYLCAWSVRKTSGRATDTQYFGPGTRLTVL.

Concerning this clone itself: Compared with germline, one end of the junction differs, possibly owing to a read error. The genes are TRBV5-6 and TRBJ2-3; 7 nucleotides line up with TRBD2. The CDR3 loop spans 17 amino acids. The germline V gene encodes CDR1 SGHDT and CDR2 YYEEEE. The CDR3 sequence: CASSDARGGSARDMQYF. The CDR3 DNA follows: TGTGCCAGCAGCGACGCTAGAGGCGGGAGCGCGAGAGATATGCAGTATTTT.

CDR3 bases: TGTGCCAGCAGCATTTATAAAGGACGGGATAATTCACCCCTCCACTTT. Amino acid sequence: CASSIYKGRDNSPLHF. The J gene is TRBJ1-6, the V gene TRBV5-4; D unresolved. With 4 bases removed from V and 5 bases from J, the gap between germline ends came to 16 bases. This CDR3 is 16 amino acids long. Looked up from germline, CDR1 is SGHNT and CDR2 is YYREEE (reference sequence).

The sample holds one count of this clone. The chain recombines TRBV29-1 with TRBJ1-2; no clear D gene. V was cut by 4 bases and J by 6 bases, with 9 bases left in between. Germline assignment: CDR1 SQVTM and CDR2 ANQGSEA. The CDR3 length is 11 residues. As DNA, the CDR3 is TGCAGCGTTGCCACTTATAATGGCTACACCTTC. Its protein product is CSVATYNGYTF.

The V and J genes are TRBV7-6 and TRBJ2-1; 13 bases agree with TRBD2. CDR3 size: 16 residues. Germline CDR1 and CDR2: SGHVS and FNYEAQ. V shed 8 bases, J shed 2 bases, and the junction held 6 bases outside the gene matches. The CDR3 is CASGGTSGRAYNEQFF. The CDR3, as DNA: TGTGCCAGCGGCGGAACTAGCGGGAGGGCCTACAATGAGCAGTTCTTC.

The chain combines TRBV7-9 with TRBJ2-1, with 14 bases lining up with TRBD2. J lost 6 bases, V lost 3 bases, and 1 base had no gene match. This CDR3 contains 15 residues. Germline CDR1 is SEHNR and CDR2 is FQNEAQ (reference sequence). CDR3 amino acids: CASSLTSGGANEQFF. CDR3 in DNA: TGTGCCAGCAGCTTGACTAGCGGGGGGGCCAATGAGCAGTTCTTC.

The V gene is TRBV7-2, the J gene TRBJ2-2; D remains ambiguous. Looked up from germline, CDR1 is SGHTA and CDR2 is FQGNSA. Trimming left V 7 bases short and J 2 bases short, with 8 bases between. This CDR3 has 13 amino acids. CDR3 residues: CASTPGNTGELFF. In nucleotides, the CDR3 is TGTGCCAGCACCCCGGGCAACACCGGGGAGCTGTTTTTT.